These 18 T cell receptor beta chains share one sample of origin, sequenced in a study of shared T cell receptors in the human thymus (dated by TCRdb to 2020 to 2022). Library preparation used the immunoSEQ multiplex PCR assay. Held by TCRdb, this immuneACCESS table contains in-frame sequences only and omits some clones. Under half of the omission traces to an unresolved V gene where checked; the cause of the rest is unknown. Counted in this sample were 500,000 to 850,000 clones; around 87% of them appeared once. About 0.0094% of the sample comes from the top ten. These data also formed part of another study, on human thymus T cells.

Material: thymocytes. The receptors were sampled from a boy in the first two years of life with a congenital heart defect. Donor details come from another sample of the same person, matched by shared clones.

The chain uses TRBV6-5 and TRBJ2-7, with D maybe TRBD2 (5 bases). This CDR3 is built from 14 residues. The germline CDR1 and CDR2 sequences are MNHEY and SVGAGI. V dropped 6 bases and J dropped 3 bases, with 15 bases sitting between them. The CDR3 sequence: CASSSGPGLYEQYF. CDR3 coding DNA: TGTGCCAGCAGCTCCGGGCCCGGACTCTACGAGCAGTACTTC.

V usage is TRBV4-1 and J usage is TRBJ1-1; a possible D gene is TRBD1 (5 bases). Per germline, CDR1 MGHRA and CDR2 YSYEKL. The CDR3 is 19 residues long. V was pared by 1 base and J by 0 bases, with 21 bases between. The CDR3 sequence: CASSQVAQGSWAMNTEAFF. CDR3 in DNA: TGCGCCAGCAGCCAAGTGGCTCAGGGTTCTTGGGCCATGAACACTGAAGCTTTCTTT.

CDR3 protein: CASSLWGDRTGLNTEAFF. Here the CDR3 DNA reads TGCGCCAGCAGCTTGTGGGGAGATAGGACAGGGTTAAACACTGAAGCTTTCTTT. The rearrangement links TRBV5-1 to TRBJ1-1; the match to TRBD1 covers 8 bases. The J segment lost 2 bases and the V segment lost 1 base, leaving 13 bases of the junction unmatched. The length of the CDR3 is 18 residues. CDR1 is SGHRS, CDR2 YFSETQ, per germline.

The chain joins TRBV4-3 to TRBJ2-5, with TRBD2 identical over 12 bases. This CDR3 is 17 amino acids long. Germline loops: CDR1 LGHNA, CDR2 YSLEER. The V segment lost 1 base and the J segment 1 base; nucleotides outside the gene matches: 4. CDR3 DNA sequence: TGCGCCAGCAGCCAAGGACTAGCGGGGGAGACCCAAGAGACCCAGTACTTC. Its translation: CASSQGLAGETQETQYF.

The chain is built from TRBV7-2 and TRBJ1-5, with no clear D. The V end lost 1 base, the J end lost 4 bases, and 8 bases lay between the germline ends. The germline gives CDR1 SGHTA, CDR2 FQGNSA. The CDR3 is made up of 14 amino acids. CDR3 sequence (DNA): TGTGCCAGCAGCTTAGAGGCAGGAAATCAGCCCCAGCATTTT. It yields the protein CASSLEAGNQPQHF.

The chain is built from TRBV4-3 and TRBJ2-4; maybe TRBD1 (5 bases). The CDR3 runs to 16 residues. CDR1 and CDR2 (germline): LGHNA, YSLEER. V lost 1 base and J 3 bases, leaving 13 bases between the germline ends. CDR3 coding DNA: TGCGCCAGCAGCCAAGCCGGACACCCGAACAAAAACATTCAGTACTTC. It translates to CASSQAGHPNKNIQYF.

This chain's CDR3 is CASAGATGSNEQFF. CDR3 coding DNA: TGTGCCAGCGCAGGGGCGACAGGTTCCAATGAGCAGTTCTTC. This chain links TRBV28 with TRBJ2-1; maybe TRBD1 (6 bases). This CDR3 is built from 14 residues. V was cut by 8 bases and J by 6 bases, with 17 bases left in between. Germline CDR1 and CDR2: MDHEN and SYDVKM. Complete variable domain (other parts from reference TRBV28 and TRBJ2-1): DVKVTQSSRYLVKRTGEKVFLECVQDMDHENMFWYRQDPGLGLRLIYFSYDVKMKEKGDIPEGYSVSREKKERFSLILESASTNQTSMYLCASAGATGSNEQFFGPGTRLTVL.

This clone was found a few times. The chain recombines TRBV6-6 with TRBJ1-2; 8 bases match TRBD1. The V segment lost 2 bases and the J segment 5 bases; nucleotides outside the gene matches: 4. The germline V gene encodes CDR1 MNHNY and CDR2 SVGAGI (reference sequence). The CDR3 covers 14 residues. For the CDR3, the DNA is TGTGCCAGCAGTTACAGGACAGGGTTTTATGGCTACACCTTC. Translating gives CASSYRTGFYGYTF.

The chain employs TRBV28 and TRBJ2-1; 8 nucleotides line up with TRBD2. The V gene's germline CDR1 is MDHEN and CDR2 SYDVKM. The V gene end was trimmed by 10 bases and the J gene end by 3 bases; junction bases not matched to a gene: 5. The CDR3 has 13 residues. This CDR3 is CATTGTSYNEQFF. Here the CDR3 DNA reads TGTGCCACCACCGGGACTAGCTACAATGAGCAGTTCTTC. The full variable domain, in which reference TRBV28 and TRBJ2-1 provide the parts outside the CDR3, is DVKVTQSSRYLVKRTGEKVFLECVQDMDHENMFWYRQDPGLGLRLIYFSYDVKMKEKGDIPEGYSVSREKKERFSLILESASTNQTSMYLCATTGTSYNEQFFGPGTRLTVL.

This clone was counted between two and nine times. The rearrangement links TRBV14 to TRBJ1-4; D unresolved. Germline V gives CDR1 SGHDN, CDR2 FVKESK. This CDR3 is 14 amino acids long. V was cut by 5 bases and J by 5 bases, with 12 bases left in between. CDR3 DNA: TGTGCCAGCAGCAAACGGTTTGCCAATGAAAAACTGTTTTTT. Protein sequence: CASSKRFANEKLFF. Complete variable domain (other parts from reference TRBV14 and TRBJ1-4): EAGVTQFPSHSVIEKGQTVTLRCDPISGHDNLYWYRRVMGKEIKFLLHFVKESKQDESGMPNNRFLAERTGGTYSTLKVQPAELEDSGVYFCASSKRFANEKLFFGSGTQLSVL.

The chain couples TRBV12-5 to TRBJ2-1; D gene unclear. V was cut by 5 bases and J by 0 bases, with 11 bases left in between. The V gene's germline CDR1 is LGHNT and CDR2 FRNRAP. This CDR3 comprises 15 residues. CDR3 sequence reads: CASGPRLPSYNEQFF. The DNA of the CDR3 is TGTGCTAGTGGTCCGCGACTTCCCTCCTACAATGAGCAGTTCTTC.

The chain couples TRBV28 to TRBJ2-2; a possible D gene is TRBD2 (6 bases). Germline CDR1 reads MDHEN; CDR2 reads SYDVKM. CDR3 length: 16 residues. V lost 8 bases to trimming and J lost 0 bases, with 16 bases between them. The DNA for the CDR3 is TGTGCCAGCGAAACAACGGACTATCCGAACACCGGGGAGCTGTTTTTT. This encodes CASETTDYPNTGELFF. Combining the CDR3 with reference TRBV28 and TRBJ2-2 gives the whole variable domain DVKVTQSSRYLVKRTGEKVFLECVQDMDHENMFWYRQDPGLGLRLIYFSYDVKMKEKGDIPEGYSVSREKKERFSLILESASTNQTSMYLCASETTDYPNTGELFFGEGSRLTVL.

CDR3 sequence (DNA): TGCGCCAGCAGTGAGGGGACAGGGCCTCCTAAGTACAATGAGCAGTTCTTC. Its translation is CASSEGTGPPKYNEQFF. The chain carries TRBV10-1 and TRBJ2-1; the match to TRBD1 covers 9 bases. The CDR3 runs to 17 residues. The V segment lost 2 bases and the J segment 4 bases; nucleotides outside the gene matches: 9. CDR1 is WNHNN, CDR2 SYGVQD, per germline (reference sequence).

V and J are TRBV28 and TRBJ1-2; D remains ambiguous. The ends were cut back, 5 bases at V and 0 bases at J, with 10 bases in the middle. Looked up from germline, CDR1 is MDHEN and CDR2 is SYDVKM. The CDR3 totals 14 residues. The CDR3 region has the DNA TGTGCCAGCAGTCCCCTTAGTTCTAACTATGGCTACACCTTC. The encoded protein is CASSPLSSNYGYTF.

The CDR3 sequence is CASRLPTSDSPSQPQHF. The CDR3 bases are TGTGCAAGTCGCTTACCGACATCCGACAGTCCCAGTCAGCCCCAGCATTTT. V and J are TRBV12-2 and TRBJ1-5; TRBD1, the table's D call, was not compared with the DNA. TRBV12-2 represents a pseudogene. This CDR3 comprises 17 residues.

This chain links TRBV19 with TRBJ1-2; possibly TRBD1 for D (5 bases). The germline CDR1 and CDR2 sequences are LNHDA and SQIVND (reference sequence). V lost 5 bases to trimming and J lost 7 bases, with 17 bases between them. The CDR3 totals 14 residues. The CDR3 region has the DNA TGTGCCAGTAGTGGGAGGGGTTCAGCTTTTGGCTACACCTTC. Translation gives CASSGRGSAFGYTF. The full variable domain, its missing parts supplied by reference TRBV19 and TRBJ1-2, is DGGITQSPKYLFRKEGQNVTLSCEQNLNHDAMYWYRQDPGQGLRLIYYSQIVNDFQKGDIAEGYSVSREKKESFPLTVTSAQKNPTAFYLCASSGRGSAFGYTFGSGTRLTVV.

The sample holds a few counts of this clone. The chain couples TRBV5-5 to TRBJ1-4, with a weak D call TRBD1 (6 bases). CDR3 length: 17 amino acids. CDR1 and CDR2 (germline): SGHKS, YYEKEE (reference sequence). V was cut by 3 bases and J by 5 bases, with 20 bases left in between. The DNA of the CDR3 is TGTGCCAGCAGCTGGGAGGGTCGGGGGGCGGGAAATGAAAAACTGTTTTTT. This sequence encodes CASSWEGRGAGNEKLFF.

This sequence joins TRBV7-9 and TRBJ1-6, with 8 bases lining up with TRBD1. This CDR3 spans 18 amino acids. The germline gives CDR1 SEHNR, CDR2 FQNEAQ (reference sequence). V shed 5 bases, J shed 5 bases, and the junction held 14 bases outside the gene matches. The DNA for the CDR3 is TGTGCCAGCAGCCCTCGACCGACAGGACAGGGAGATAATTCACCCCTCCACTTT. This translates into CASSPRPTGQGDNSPLHF.